Following are 14 T cell receptor beta chains from one sample sequenced in a study of Graves' ophthalmopathy and Graves' hyperthyroidism. Researchers took RNA transcripts and amplified TCR beta CDR3 regions from them. RT-PCR in the first round used HTBI primers; a second-round multiplex PCR followed. TCRdb called the multiplex PCR reads again in MiXCR, with one record for every CDR3 protein. The sample has 400,000 or so distinct CDR3 sequences, approximately 15% seen once; the top ten hold roughly 7%. The specimen was peripheral blood. The receptor source for this set is a woman aged 18-30 years with stable Graves' hyperthyroidism.

The chain employs TRBV6-2 or TRBV6-3 and TRBJ1-1, with a tentative D call TRBD1 (5 bases). V gave up 0 bases and J gave up 9 bases, with 11 bases separating them. From germline, CDR1 is MNHEY and CDR2 SVGEGT. This CDR3 has 13 residues. The CDR3 protein is CASSYSSGLQAFF. As DNA, the CDR3 is TGTGCCAGCAGTTACTCGTCAGGGCTCCAAGCTTTCTTT.

This clonotype was picked up many times. The chain joins TRBV6-5 to TRBJ1-1; D is ambiguous. Germline V CDR1 and CDR2: MNHEY, SVGAGI. CDR3 length equals 12 residues. Trimming left V 7 bases short and J 8 bases short, with 14 bases between. This CDR3 reads CASILRNGEAFF. The DNA of the CDR3 is TGTGCCAGCATACTCCGGAATGGGGAAGCTTTCTTT.

There are many counts of this clonotype. The chain recombines TRBV12-5 with TRBJ2-6; D is undetermined. The CDR3 is 14 amino acids. Germline V CDR1 and CDR2: LGHNT, FRNRAP. Trimming shortened V by 6 bases and J by 0 bases, and 6 bases separated the two germline ends. The chain's CDR3 is CASGLSSGANVLTF. In DNA, the CDR3 is TGTGCTAGTGGCCTGAGCTCTGGGGCCAACGTCCTGACTTTC.

The chain employs TRBV20-1 and TRBJ2-2; the D gene is possibly TRBD2 (7 bases). Per germline, CDR1 DFQATT and CDR2 SNEGSKA (reference sequence). The V end was cut by 6 bases, the J end by 0 bases, with 17 bases between. This CDR3 region has 16 residues. This chain's CDR3 is CSARQGGGPNTGELFF. The CDR3 DNA reads as TGCAGTGCCCGGCAAGGGGGGGGGCCGAACACCGGGGAGCTGTTTTTT.

There are many counts of this clonotype. This rearrangement joins TRBV11-2 to TRBJ2-7; D remains unclear. The CDR3 is 13 residues long. Germline-derived CDR1 and CDR2 are SGHAT and FQNNGV. Trimming removed 1 base at V and 5 bases at J, with 9 bases between. This chain's CDR3 is CASSLVSPDEQYF. As DNA, the CDR3 is TGTGCCAGCAGCTTAGTGAGCCCCGACGAGCAGTACTTC.

On this clonotype itself: A junction boundary mismatches the germline segment, possibly from a read error. This chain links TRBV11-2 with TRBJ2-5; no firm D call. The CDR3 runs 15 residues. Germline V gives CDR1 SGHAT, CDR2 FQNNGV. CDR3 protein: CASSLDVIAQQTQYF. The CDR3 nucleotides read TGTGCCAGCAGCTTAGACGTCATAGCCCAACAGACCCAGTACTTC. Filled out from reference TRBV11-2 and TRBJ2-5, the complete variable domain reads EAGVAQSPRYKIIEKRQSVAFWCNPISGHATLYWYQQILGQGPKLLIQFQNNGVVDDSQLPKDRFSAERLKGVDSTLKIQPAKLEDSAVYLCASSLDVIAQQTQYFGPGTRLLVL.

This clonotype was seen ten or more times. This chain's CDR3 is CSLLGNYGYTF. The CDR3 DNA sequence: TGCAGCCTCCTCGGGAACTATGGCTACACCTTC. The chain employs TRBV29-1 and TRBJ1-2; unclear D gene. V dropped 8 bases and J dropped 2 bases, with 9 bases sitting between them. Germline CDR1 reads SQVTM; CDR2 reads ANQGSEA. The CDR3 length is 11 residues.

This clonotype showed up many times. J is TRBJ2-5 and V is TRBV11-2; TRBD2 aligns across 9 bases. In germline, CDR1 is SGHAT, CDR2 FQNNGV. With V trimmed by 2 bases and J by 0 bases, 1 base remained unmatched. CDR3 length equals 15 residues. CDR3: CASSLTSGHQETQYF. In nucleotides, the CDR3 is TGTGCCAGCAGCTTAACTAGCGGGCACCAAGAGACCCAGTACTTC. Full variable domain (rest looked up from reference TRBV11-2 and TRBJ2-5): EAGVAQSPRYKIIEKRQSVAFWCNPISGHATLYWYQQILGQGPKLLIQFQNNGVVDDSQLPKDRFSAERLKGVDSTLKIQPAKLEDSAVYLCASSLTSGHQETQYFGPGTRLLVL.

This rearrangement joins TRBV20-1 to TRBJ1-1, with D maybe TRBD1 (5 bases). Trimming took off 3 bases at V and 11 bases at J, with 10 bases between the two ends. This CDR3 spans 10 amino acids. Germline V gene data show CDR1 as DFQATT and CDR2 as SNEGSKA (reference sequence). The CDR3 loop reads CSASAGLAFF. CDR3 DNA sequence: TGCAGTGCTAGTGCAGGGTTGGCTTTCTTT.

This clonotype was found many times. The rearrangement uses TRBV5-1 and TRBJ1-2; the D gene is possibly TRBD1 (6 bases). This CDR3 contains 12 residues. V was pared by 4 bases and J by 6 bases, with 10 bases between. CDR1 and CDR2 (germline): SGHRS, YFSETQ. CDR3 in DNA: TGCGCCAGCAGCCTCAACAGGGATGGCTACACCTTC. Residues: CASSLNRDGYTF.

This clonotype was detected ten times or more. CDR3 DNA sequence: TGTGCCAGCAGGGGAACCAGGGCCGCTTTCTTT. This codes for CASRGTRAAFF. This chain joins TRBV27 and TRBJ1-1; a weak D match, TRBD1 (5 bases). This CDR3 comprises 11 residues. The V gene lost 6 bases and the J gene lost 11 bases, with 13 bases spanning the gap. The V gene's germline CDR1 is MNHEY and CDR2 SMNVEV (reference sequence).

This clonotype was seen at least ten times. The chain links TRBV6-2 or TRBV6-3 to TRBJ1-1; 7 nucleotides agree with TRBD1. The germline gives CDR1 MNHEY, CDR2 SVGEGT. The V segment lost 2 bases and the J segment 1 base; nucleotides outside the gene matches: 10. The CDR3 extends over 17 amino acids. CDR3 DNA: TGTGCCAGCAGTTACACAATTCGACAGGGCCCGAACACTGAAGCTTTCTTT. Translation: CASSYTIRQGPNTEAFF.

This clonotype was seen at least ten times. The chain uses TRBV3-1 and TRBJ2-2, with unresolved D. This CDR3 has 13 residues. Germline V gene lookup returns CDR1 LGHDT and CDR2 YNNKEL (reference sequence). The V gene lost 1 base and the J gene lost 7 bases, with 7 bases spanning the gap. The CDR3, as DNA: TGTGCCAGCAGCCAAGTAGACGTCGGGGAGCTGTTTTTT. Protein sequence: CASSQVDVGELFF.

Remarks on this clonotype: This may stem from a read error, because a much larger clone lies one nucleotide away. Likely a read error: the CDR3 ends without its conserved phenylalanine or tryptophan. This rearrangement joins TRBV6-2 or TRBV6-3 to TRBJ1-1; 10 bases map to TRBD1. V shed 8 bases, J shed 6 bases, and the junction held 9 bases outside the gene matches. CDR3 length: 14 amino acids. Germline V gives CDR1 MNHEY, CDR2 SVGEGT. The CDR3 spells CASGTGELKAEAFS. The DNA for the CDR3 is TGTGCCAGCGGGACAGGGGAGTTGAAAGCTGAAGCTTTCTCT.